This T cell receptor (beta chain) stems from a study of T cells in localized non-small cell lung cancer. Study conclusions and caveats: Adjacent lung held a median roughly 50 of the top 100 tumor clones. Elevated circulating T cell density in blood was associated with longer overall survival. Because sequencing included only one region (of the tumor), heterogeneity remains possible. Among the tissues sampled, uninvolved adjacent lung had the highest T cell clonality, above tumor.

Assay used: immunoSEQ multiplex PCR; TCRdb lists only in-frame clones, some missing. The table records about 40,000 clones, approximately 86% of them present only once. Germline CDR1 and CDR2: MNHEY and SVGAGI. V shed 0 bases and J shed 1 base, with 6 bases lying between them. There are 15 residues in the CDR3. A remark on this clone: Its matching antigen is unknown.

The gene calls are TRBV6-5 and TRBJ2-2; D unresolved. This TCR came from a man aged 18 to 55 with stage I lung adenocarcinoma. The sample in question was peripheral blood, obtained before any cancer treatment. The CDR3 sequence: CASSYSRENTGELFF. For the CDR3, the DNA is TGTGCCAGCAGTTACTCGAGAGAGAACACCGGGGAGCTGTTTTTT.